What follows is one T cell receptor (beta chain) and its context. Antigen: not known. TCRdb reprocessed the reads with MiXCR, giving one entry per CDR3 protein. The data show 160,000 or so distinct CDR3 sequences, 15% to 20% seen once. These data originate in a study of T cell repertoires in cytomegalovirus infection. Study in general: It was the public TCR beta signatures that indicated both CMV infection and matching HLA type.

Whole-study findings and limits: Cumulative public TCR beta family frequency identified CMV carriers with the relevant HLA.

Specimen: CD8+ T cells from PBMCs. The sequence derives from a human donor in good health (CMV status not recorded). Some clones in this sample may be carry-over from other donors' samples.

In nucleotides, the CDR3 is TGTGCCAGCGGGACGGGACCCCACGAGCAGTACTTC. Translating gives CASGTGPHEQYF. The chain is built from TRBV5-6 and TRBJ2-7; D tentatively reads TRBD1 or TRBD2 (5 bases each). The V end lost 7 bases, the J end lost 5 bases, and 13 bases lay between the germline ends. The CDR3 contains 12 residues. Germline V CDR1 and CDR2: SGHDT, YYEEEE.